This record looks at one TCR beta chain sequence and its context. What it binds is not known. Germline V lookup: CDR1 SGHAT, CDR2 FQNNGV. CDR3 length equals 11 residues. The V end lost 3 bases, the J end lost 6 bases, and 3 bases lay between the germline ends. The record originates from a study of T cell responses to AZD1222 COVID-19 vaccine. Study in general: Pooled samples include second doses given at about 4 or 12 weeks.

The table came from immunoSEQ multiplex PCR; TCRdb's copy has only in-frame clones and leaves some out. The sample gives more than 140,000 clones, around 88% of which show up once; 2% to 2.5% is in the top ten. The study's findings and limits: The reported proportion of spike-specific TCRs targeting unmutated variant regions was nearly half. The donors showed a predominance of white British ancestry and of females, with possible underestimation of clonal diversity.

Source: peripheral blood, taken on day 0 of AZD1222 vaccination. This sequence joins TRBV11-2 and TRBJ1-5; D is ambiguous. This TCR came from an adult in good health. The CDR3 bases are TGTGCCAGCAGCTTTAGTCAGCCCCAGCATTTT. Residues: CASSFSQPQHF.